This T cell receptor (beta chain) was recorded in a study of prognosis after radiotherapy for stage I lung cancer. Overall study: Among the enrolled patients, roughly 14 had newly diagnosed primary stage I lung tumors, while roughly five had oligometastatic NSCLC following surgical resection of the primary tumor. About 12 patients had adenocarcinoma tumors, while squamous cell carcinoma tumors were found in about 7.

Whole-study results and caveats: After stereotactic body radiation therapy, unique TCR clone counts dropped from a median of about 9,200 to 6,500.

At least ten counts were recorded for this clonotype. No antigen is known for it. From genomic DNA, two-round multiplex PCR was used to amplify TCR beta CDR3. With primers specific to each TRBV and TRBJ gene, the first-round PCR was performed. A single record per CDR3 protein comes from TCRdb applying MiXCR to the multiplex PCR reads. This table holds about 35,000 distinct CDR3 sequences, less than 40% found once. This TCR derives from a donor of 50 years or more with non-small cell lung cancer. Sequences were derived from PBMCs, sampled before or after stereotactic body radiation therapy (not recorded which).

CDR3 residues: CASSPAATFGEKLFF. The CDR3 coding sequence is TGTGCCAGTAGCCCGGCCGCCACATTCGGGGAAAAACTGTTTTTT. V usage is TRBV19 and J usage is TRBJ1-4; D remains ambiguous. With 6 bases removed from V and 8 bases from J, the gap between germline ends came to 19 bases. Germline-derived CDR1 and CDR2 are LNHDA and SQIVND (reference sequence). This CDR3 region has 15 residues.